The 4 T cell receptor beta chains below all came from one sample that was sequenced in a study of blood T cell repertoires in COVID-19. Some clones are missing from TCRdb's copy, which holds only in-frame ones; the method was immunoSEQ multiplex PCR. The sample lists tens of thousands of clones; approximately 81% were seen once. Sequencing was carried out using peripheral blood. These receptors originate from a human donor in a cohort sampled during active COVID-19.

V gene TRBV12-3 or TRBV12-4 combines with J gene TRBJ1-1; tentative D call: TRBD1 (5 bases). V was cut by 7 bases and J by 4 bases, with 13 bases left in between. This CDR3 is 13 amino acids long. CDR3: CASTLYQGTEAFF. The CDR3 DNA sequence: TGTGCCAGCACCCTCTATCAGGGCACTGAAGCTTTCTTT.

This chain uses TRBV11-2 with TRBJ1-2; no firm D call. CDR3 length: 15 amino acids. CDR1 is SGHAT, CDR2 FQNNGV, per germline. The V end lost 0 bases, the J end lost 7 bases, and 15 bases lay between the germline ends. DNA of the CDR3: TGTGCCAGCAGCTTAGAAACTGGAGGGCGGGGTGGCTACACCTTC. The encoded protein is CASSLETGGRGGYTF.

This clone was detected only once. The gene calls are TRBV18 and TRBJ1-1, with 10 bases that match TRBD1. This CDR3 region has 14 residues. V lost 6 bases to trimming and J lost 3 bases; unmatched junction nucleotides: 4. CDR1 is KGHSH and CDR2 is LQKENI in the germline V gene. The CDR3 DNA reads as TGTGCCAGCTCCGAGACAGGGGGCCACACTGAAGCTTTCTTT. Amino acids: CASSETGGHTEAFF. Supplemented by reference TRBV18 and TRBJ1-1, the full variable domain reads NAGVMQNPRHLVRRRGQEARLRCSPMKGHSHVYWYRQLPEEGLKFMVYLQKENIIDESGMPKERFSAEFPKEGPSILRIQQVVRGDSAAYFCASSETGGHTEAFFGQGTRLTVV.

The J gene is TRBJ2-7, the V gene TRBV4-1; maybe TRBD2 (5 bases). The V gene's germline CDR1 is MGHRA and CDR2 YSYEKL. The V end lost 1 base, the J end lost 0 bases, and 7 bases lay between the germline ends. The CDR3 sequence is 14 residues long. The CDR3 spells CASSQADYSYEQYF. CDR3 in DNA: TGCGCCAGCAGCCAAGCCGACTACTCCTACGAGCAGTACTTC.